This T cell receptor (beta chain) emerged from a study of blood T cell repertoires in COVID-19. Overall study: The United States, Italy and Spain provided the acute and convalescent COVID-19 samples. T cells, B-cell-depleted T cells, or PBMCs supplied cDNA or gDNA.

CDR1 LNHDA and CDR2 SQIVND come from the germline V gene (reference sequence). This CDR3 contains 14 residues. V shed 7 bases, J shed 5 bases, and the junction held 7 bases outside the gene matches. Original analysis: How many nucleated cells were present was estimated from reference gene primer amplification. Clones were read by immunoSEQ multiplex PCR, and TCRdb kept only the in-frame ones, dropping some. V, J and clone size were drawn from that table, and D and trimming were deduced from the DNA. The data hold tens of thousands of clones, with 82% observed a single time. This clone was found a few times.

The receptor was derived from a man between 60 and 75 years old with acute or convalescent COVID-19. The chain couples TRBV19 to TRBJ2-3, with TRBD1 matching 9 bases. The sample consisted of peripheral blood. The CDR3 loop reads CASTRTGERDTQYF. CDR3 nucleotides: TGTGCCAGTACACGGACAGGGGAAAGAGATACGCAGTATTTT.